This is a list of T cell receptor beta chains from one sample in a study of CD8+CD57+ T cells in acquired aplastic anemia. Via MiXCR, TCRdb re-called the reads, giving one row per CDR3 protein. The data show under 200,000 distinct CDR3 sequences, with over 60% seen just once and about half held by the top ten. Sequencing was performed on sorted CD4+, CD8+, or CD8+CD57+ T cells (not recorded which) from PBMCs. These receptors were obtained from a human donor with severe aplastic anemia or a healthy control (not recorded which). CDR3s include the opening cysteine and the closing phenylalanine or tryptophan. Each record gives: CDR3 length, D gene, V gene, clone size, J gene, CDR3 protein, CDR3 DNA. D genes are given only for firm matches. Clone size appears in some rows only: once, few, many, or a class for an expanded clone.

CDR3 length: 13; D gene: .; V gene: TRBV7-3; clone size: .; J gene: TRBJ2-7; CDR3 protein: CASSLDPSYEQYF; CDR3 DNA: TGTGCCAGCAGCTTAGATCCTTCGTACGAGCAGTACTTC
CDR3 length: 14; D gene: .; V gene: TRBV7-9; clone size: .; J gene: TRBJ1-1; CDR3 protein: CASSPGLQNTEAFF; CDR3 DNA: TGTGCCAGCAGCCCGGGACTCCAGAACACTGAAGCTTTCTTT
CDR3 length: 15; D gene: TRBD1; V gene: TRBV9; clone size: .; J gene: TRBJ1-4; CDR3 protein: CASSALDRGREKLFF; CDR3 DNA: TGTGCCAGCAGCGCTTTGGACAGGGGGAGGGAAAAACTGTTTTTT
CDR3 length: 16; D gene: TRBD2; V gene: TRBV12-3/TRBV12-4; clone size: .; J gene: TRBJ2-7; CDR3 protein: CASSFPPGAGAYEQYF; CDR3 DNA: TGTGCCAGCAGTTTCCCCCCCGGGGCGGGAGCCTACGAGCAGTACTTC
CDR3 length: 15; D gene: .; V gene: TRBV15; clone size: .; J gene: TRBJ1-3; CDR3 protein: CATSRDLSSGNTIYF; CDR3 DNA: TGTGCCACCAGCAGAGACCTGAGCTCTGGAAACACCATATATTTT
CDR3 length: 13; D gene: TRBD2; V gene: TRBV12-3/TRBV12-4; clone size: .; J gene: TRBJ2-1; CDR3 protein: CASSLGGGSEQFF; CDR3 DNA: TGTGCCAGCAGTTTAGGGGGAGGGAGTGAGCAGTTCTTC
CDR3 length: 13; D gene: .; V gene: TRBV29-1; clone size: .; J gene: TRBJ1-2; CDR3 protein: CSVWARANYGYTF; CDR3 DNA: TGCAGCGTGTGGGCTAGGGCTAACTATGGCTACACCTTC
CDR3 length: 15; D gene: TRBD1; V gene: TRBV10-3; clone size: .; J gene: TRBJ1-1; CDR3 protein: CAISASGTANTEAFF; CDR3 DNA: TGTGCCATCAGTGCCTCCGGGACAGCGAACACTGAAGCTTTCTTT
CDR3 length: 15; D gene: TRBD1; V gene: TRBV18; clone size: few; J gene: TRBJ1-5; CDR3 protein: CASRQGPNSNQPQHF; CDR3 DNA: TGTGCCAGCCGACAGGGGCCGAATAGCAATCAGCCCCAGCATTTT
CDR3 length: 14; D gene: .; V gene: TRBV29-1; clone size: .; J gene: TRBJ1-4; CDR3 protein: CSVGGGATNEKLFF; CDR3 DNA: TGCAGCGTTGGAGGAGGGGCTACTAATGAAAAACTGTTTTTT
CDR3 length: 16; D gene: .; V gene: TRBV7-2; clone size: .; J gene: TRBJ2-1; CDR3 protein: CASSEIIGRGSNEQFF; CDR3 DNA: TGTGCCAGCAGCGAGATCATAGGGAGAGGGTCCAATGAGCAGTTCTTC
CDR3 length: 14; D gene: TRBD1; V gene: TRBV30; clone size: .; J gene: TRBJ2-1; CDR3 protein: CAWKVRGHFDEQFF; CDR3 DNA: TGTGCCTGGAAAGTCAGGGGGCACTTTGATGAGCAGTTCTTC
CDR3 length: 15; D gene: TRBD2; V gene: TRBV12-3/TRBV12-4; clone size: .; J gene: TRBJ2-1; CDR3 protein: CASSRTSGGYNEQFF; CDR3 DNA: TGTGCCAGCAGCAGGACTAGCGGGGGATACAATGAGCAGTTCTTC
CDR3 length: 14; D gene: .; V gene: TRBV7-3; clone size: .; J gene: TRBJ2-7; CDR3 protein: CASSLWRASYEQYF; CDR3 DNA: TGTGCCAGCAGCTTATGGCGGGCCTCTTACGAGCAGTACTTC
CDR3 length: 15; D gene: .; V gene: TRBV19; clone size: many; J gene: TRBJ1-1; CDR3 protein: CASSTQDPKLTEAFF; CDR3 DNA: TGTGCCAGTAGTACTCAGGACCCCAAGCTCACTGAAGCTTTCTTT
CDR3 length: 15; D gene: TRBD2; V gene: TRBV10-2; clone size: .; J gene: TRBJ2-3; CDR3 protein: CASTFGAASGGTQYF; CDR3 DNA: TGCGCCAGCACTTTCGGAGCCGCGTCGGGGGGTACGCAGTATTTT
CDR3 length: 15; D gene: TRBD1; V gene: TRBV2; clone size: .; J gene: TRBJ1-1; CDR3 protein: CASRGTGATNTEAFF; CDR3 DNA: TGTGCCAGCAGGGGGACAGGGGCGACGAACACTGAAGCTTTCTTT
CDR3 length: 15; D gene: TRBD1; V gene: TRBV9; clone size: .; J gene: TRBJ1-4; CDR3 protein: CASSVRQGRSEKLFF; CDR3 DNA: TGTGCCAGCAGCGTTCGACAGGGCCGTAGTGAAAAACTGTTTTTT
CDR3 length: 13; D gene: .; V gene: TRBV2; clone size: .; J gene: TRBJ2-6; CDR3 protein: CASGGSGANVLTF; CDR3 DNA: TGTGCCAGCGGTGGCTCTGGGGCCAACGTCCTGACTTTC
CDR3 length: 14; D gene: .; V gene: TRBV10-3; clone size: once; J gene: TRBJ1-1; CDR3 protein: CAIKGGGRNTEAFF; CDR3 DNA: TGTGCCATCAAGGGGGGCGGCAGGAACACTGAAGCTTTCTTT
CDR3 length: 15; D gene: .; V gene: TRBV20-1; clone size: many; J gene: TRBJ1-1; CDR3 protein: CSARFLGGMNTEAFF; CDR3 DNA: TGCAGTGCTAGATTTCTTGGGGGCATGAACACTGAAGCTTTCTTT
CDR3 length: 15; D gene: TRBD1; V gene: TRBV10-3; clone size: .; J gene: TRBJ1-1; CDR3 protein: CAIRGQGDGNTEAFF; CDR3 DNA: TGTGCCATCAGGGGACAGGGGGACGGGAACACTGAAGCTTTCTTT
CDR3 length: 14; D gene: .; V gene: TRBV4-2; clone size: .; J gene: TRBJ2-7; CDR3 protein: CASSQELSNYEQYF; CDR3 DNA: TGTGCCAGCAGCCAAGAATTGTCCAACTACGAGCAGTACTTC
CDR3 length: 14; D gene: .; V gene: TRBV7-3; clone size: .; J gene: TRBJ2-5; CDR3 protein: CASSRSRGGETQYF; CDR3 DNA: TGTGCCAGCAGCCGCAGCAGGGGGGGAGAGACCCAGTACTTC
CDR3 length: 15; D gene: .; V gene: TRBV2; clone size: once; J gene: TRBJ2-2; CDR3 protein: CARKTSGVGTGELFF; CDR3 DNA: TGTGCCAGGAAGACTTCAGGGGTAGGCACCGGGGAGCTGTTTTTT
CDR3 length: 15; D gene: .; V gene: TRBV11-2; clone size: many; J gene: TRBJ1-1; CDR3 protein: CASSLSGAVNTEAFF; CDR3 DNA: TGTGCCAGCAGCTTATCTGGGGCCGTGAACACTGAAGCTTTCTTT
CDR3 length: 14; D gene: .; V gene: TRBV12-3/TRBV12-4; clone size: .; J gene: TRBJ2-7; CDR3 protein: CASSDRQASYEQYF; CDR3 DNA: TGTGCCAGCAGCGACAGACAGGCGTCCTACGAGCAGTACTTC
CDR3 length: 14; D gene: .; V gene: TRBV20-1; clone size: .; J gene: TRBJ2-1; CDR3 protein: CSARAQGSYNEQFF; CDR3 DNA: TGCAGTGCTAGAGCCCAGGGGTCCTACAATGAGCAGTTCTTC
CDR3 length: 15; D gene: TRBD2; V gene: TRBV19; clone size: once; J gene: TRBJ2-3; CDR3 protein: CASSTKRGRIDTQYF; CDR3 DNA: TGTGCCAGTAGTACCAAGCGGGGGAGGATAGATACGCAGTATTTT
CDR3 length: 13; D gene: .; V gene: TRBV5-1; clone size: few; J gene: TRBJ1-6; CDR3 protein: CASSLGMNSPLHF; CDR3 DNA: TGCGCCAGCAGCTTGGGTATGAATTCACCCCTCCACTTT
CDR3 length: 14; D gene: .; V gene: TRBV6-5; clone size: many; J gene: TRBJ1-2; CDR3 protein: CASSYSPESGGYTF; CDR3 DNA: TGTGCCAGCAGTTACTCGCCTGAATCTGGGGGCTACACCTTC
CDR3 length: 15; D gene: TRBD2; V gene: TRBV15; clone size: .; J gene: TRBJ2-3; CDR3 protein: CATSILAGGTDTQYF; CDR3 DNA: TGTGCCACCAGCATACTAGCGGGGGGAACAGATACGCAGTATTTT
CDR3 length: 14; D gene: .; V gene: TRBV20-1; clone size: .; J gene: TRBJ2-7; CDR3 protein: CSARVPPKSDEQYF; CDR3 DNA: TGCAGTGCTAGAGTCCCCCCCAAGAGTGACGAGCAGTACTTC